This TCR beta chain was identified in a study of blood T cell repertoires in COVID-19. Clones were read by immunoSEQ multiplex PCR, and TCRdb kept only the in-frame ones, dropping some. The sample shows more than 200,000 clones, nearly 90% of them seen only once. A single count supports this clone. Germline assignment: CDR1 MGHRA and CDR2 YSYEKL. Between the trimmed V and J ends, which lost 0 bases and 5 bases, there was a span of 8 bases. The CDR3 spans 13 residues. This rearrangement joins TRBV4-1 to TRBJ2-7, with a weak D call TRBD2 (6 bases). Sample: peripheral blood. This clonotype was obtained from a human donor in a cohort sampled during active COVID-19. The CDR3 region has the DNA TGCGCCAGCAGCCAAGATGGGGAGGACGAGCAGTACTTC. Translating it yields CASSQDGEDEQYF.